A selection of T cell receptor beta chains follows, all from one sample in a study of CD8+ T cells in alopecia areata. The protocol was immunoSEQ multiplex PCR, while the TCRdb copy is restricted to in-frame clones and leaves out a portion. There are about 210,000 clones in the sample; 66% occur only once, and around 1.2% lies in the top ten. This specimen consisted of CD4+ T cells sorted from blood, obtained at approximately week 44, from a patient treated with tofacitinib. Receptors were obtained from a human donor with alopecia areata. Both conserved end residues are part of each CDR3. A D gene is named only where the DNA matches it firmly. Some rows have no size entry. The others give once, few or many, or a class for an expanded clone.

V gene: TRBV7-9
J gene: TRBJ2-7
clone size: few
D gene: TRBD1
CDR3 DNA: TGTGCCAGCAGCTTCAGGACAGGGGGTAAGGTCGACGAGCAGTACTTC
CDR3 protein: CASSFRTGGKVDEQYF

V gene: TRBV4-1
J gene: TRBJ2-6
clone size: NA
D gene: NA
CDR3 DNA: TGCGCCAGCAGCCACGTCGGAGGTGGGGCCAACGTCCTGACTTTC
CDR3 protein: CASSHVGGGANVLTF

V gene: TRBV2
J gene: TRBJ2-1
clone size: few
D gene: NA
CDR3 DNA: TGTGCCAGCAGGGAGAAGGATAGCGGTTACAATGAGCAGTTCTTC
CDR3 protein: CASREKDSGYNEQFF

V gene: TRBV30
J gene: TRBJ1-5
clone size: few
D gene: TRBD1
CDR3 DNA: TGTGCCTCTGCAACAGGGGGCAATCAGCCCCAGCATTTT
CDR3 protein: CASATGGNQPQHF

V gene: TRBV6-1
J gene: TRBJ2-5
clone size: NA
D gene: NA
CDR3 DNA: TGTGCCAGCAGTCTCCTGTCGGAGACCCAAGAGACCCAGTACTTC
CDR3 protein: CASSLLSETQETQYF

V gene: TRBV27
J gene: TRBJ2-7
clone size: few
D gene: NA
CDR3 DNA: TGTGCCAGCAGTTCACCGGGAGAGCAGTACTTC
CDR3 protein: CASSSPGEQYF

V gene: TRBV29-1
J gene: TRBJ1-2
clone size: NA
D gene: NA
CDR3 DNA: TGCAGCGTTCGGACGCTGGGGGCGCGGGGCTACACCTTC
CDR3 protein: CSVRTLGARGYTF

V gene: TRBV4-3
J gene: TRBJ2-3
clone size: NA
D gene: NA
CDR3 DNA: TGCGCCAGCAGCCAAGATGAGCAGCGGGGCACAGATACGCAGTATTTT
CDR3 protein: CASSQDEQRGTDTQYF

V gene: TRBV27
J gene: TRBJ1-4
clone size: NA
D gene: TRBD1
CDR3 DNA: TGTGCCAGCAGTCCCCCGGGACAGGGGTTAGAAAAACTGTTTTTT
CDR3 protein: CASSPPGQGLEKLFF

V gene: TRBV11-2
J gene: TRBJ2-3
clone size: many
D gene: NA
CDR3 DNA: TGTGCCAGCAGCCTAGACACTCGGGGGACAGATACGCAGTATTTT
CDR3 protein: CASSLDTRGTDTQYF

V gene: TRBV5-6
J gene: TRBJ2-1
clone size: NA
D gene: NA
CDR3 DNA: TGTGCCAGCAGCTTGGGCAGGAATGACAATGAGCAGTTCTTC
CDR3 protein: CASSLGRNDNEQFF

V gene: TRBV29-1
J gene: TRBJ1-1
clone size: few
D gene: TRBD1
CDR3 DNA: TGCAGCGTTTTGGGACAGGGCATGAACACTGAAGCTTTCTTT
CDR3 protein: CSVLGQGMNTEAFF

V gene: TRBV7-2
J gene: TRBJ2-1
clone size: few
D gene: NA
CDR3 DNA: TGTGCCAGCAGCTTAGATTACACACCCAATGAGCAGTTCTTC
CDR3 protein: CASSLDYTPNEQFF

V gene: TRBV4-3
J gene: TRBJ1-2
clone size: NA
D gene: NA
CDR3 DNA: TGCGCCAGCAGCCAAGATAGAATATCCACGGGAGGCTACACCTTC
CDR3 protein: CASSQDRISTGGYTF

V gene: TRBV5-6
J gene: TRBJ2-7
clone size: NA
D gene: NA
CDR3 DNA: TGTGCCAGCAGCTTGGGCGCGGGACAACGCGAGCAGTACTTC
CDR3 protein: CASSLGAGQREQYF

V gene: TRBV5-1
J gene: TRBJ2-2
clone size: NA
D gene: NA
CDR3 DNA: TGCGCCAGCAGCTTGGAGGCAGCCAACACCGGGGAGCTGTTTTTT
CDR3 protein: CASSLEAANTGELFF

V gene: TRBV30
J gene: TRBJ1-1
clone size: few
D gene: NA
CDR3 DNA: TGTGCCTGGGCCATGGGCCTGGGAGCTTTCTTT
CDR3 protein: CAWAMGLGAFF

V gene: TRBV30
J gene: TRBJ1-5
clone size: NA
D gene: NA
CDR3 DNA: TGTGCCTGGAGTGCCGGGCCTTCAGGAGGACAGCCCCAGCATTTT
CDR3 protein: CAWSAGPSGGQPQHF

V gene: TRBV14
J gene: TRBJ2-5
clone size: once
D gene: NA
CDR3 DNA: TGTGCCAGCAGCCAAGATCTGCAAAGACAAGAGACCCAGTACTTC
CDR3 protein: CASSQDLQRQETQYF

V gene: TRBV29-1
J gene: TRBJ1-2
clone size: NA
D gene: NA
CDR3 DNA: TGCAGCGCCGGGAGGGGGGACTCTGGCTACACCTTC
CDR3 protein: CSAGRGDSGYTF

V gene: TRBV5-1
J gene: TRBJ2-5
clone size: once
D gene: TRBD2
CDR3 DNA: TGCGCCAGCAGCTTTGGCGGGAGCCAAGAGACCCAGTACTTC
CDR3 protein: CASSFGGSQETQYF

V gene: TRBV10-1
J gene: TRBJ2-5
clone size: NA
D gene: NA
CDR3 DNA: TGCGCCAGCAGTGAGAGCTTCGGGGGGACCCAGTACTTC
CDR3 protein: CASSESFGGTQYF

V gene: TRBV25-1
J gene: TRBJ2-3
clone size: NA
D gene: NA
CDR3 DNA: TGTGCCAGCAGTGAACGCGAGGGTACGCAGTATTTT
CDR3 protein: CASSEREGTQYF

V gene: TRBV10-3
J gene: TRBJ1-2
clone size: NA
D gene: NA
CDR3 DNA: TGTGCCATCAGCACCGGGACACTTAACTATGGCTACACCTTC
CDR3 protein: CAISTGTLNYGYTF

V gene: TRBV10-3
J gene: TRBJ1-1
clone size: medium-sized
D gene: NA
CDR3 DNA: TGTGCCATCAGTGAGGAGGGTTTGTTGACTGAAGCTTTCTTT
CDR3 protein: CAISEEGLLTEAFF

V gene: TRBV30
J gene: TRBJ1-2
clone size: NA
D gene: NA
CDR3 DNA: TGTGCCTGGAGTGTATCGGACAGCAAGAATGGCTACACCTTC
CDR3 protein: CAWSVSDSKNGYTF

V gene: TRBV11-2
J gene: TRBJ2-2
clone size: NA
D gene: NA
CDR3 DNA: TGTGCCAGCAGCTTGTTTCCCGGGGAGCTGTTTTTT
CDR3 protein: CASSLFPGELFF

V gene: TRBV18
J gene: TRBJ1-1
clone size: few
D gene: NA
CDR3 DNA: TGTGCCAGCTCACCACCTGGAGACACTGAAGCTTTCTTT
CDR3 protein: CASSPPGDTEAFF

V gene: TRBV29-1
J gene: TRBJ2-1
clone size: NA
D gene: NA
CDR3 DNA: TGCAGCGTTGCGCTCGTTGGGGAGCAGTTCTTC
CDR3 protein: CSVALVGEQFF

V gene: TRBV29-1
J gene: TRBJ2-1
clone size: once
D gene: NA
CDR3 DNA: TGCAGCGTGAAGACTAGACAGGTTCCTAACAATGAGCAGTTCTTC
CDR3 protein: CSVKTRQVPNNEQFF

V gene: TRBV7-2
J gene: TRBJ1-5
clone size: NA
D gene: NA
CDR3 DNA: TGTGCCAGCAGCTTAGAGACGGGACTCAATCAGCCCCAGCATTTT
CDR3 protein: CASSLETGLNQPQHF

V gene: TRBV5-6
J gene: TRBJ1-1
clone size: NA
D gene: NA
CDR3 DNA: TGTGCCAGCAGCTTGGTCACTGAAGCTTTCTTT
CDR3 protein: CASSLVTEAFF

V gene: TRBV19
J gene: TRBJ1-5
clone size: NA
D gene: NA
CDR3 DNA: TGTGCCAGTAGCCCAGGGTCTCAGCCCCAGCATTTT
CDR3 protein: CASSPGSQPQHF

V gene: TRBV29-1
J gene: TRBJ2-3
clone size: NA
D gene: NA
CDR3 DNA: TGCAGCGTTTTCCAAGGTACAGATACGCAGTATTTT
CDR3 protein: CSVFQGTDTQYF

V gene: TRBV9
J gene: TRBJ2-3
clone size: NA
D gene: NA
CDR3 DNA: TGTGCCAGCAGCGTCCGAGCCGATACGCAGTATTTT
CDR3 protein: CASSVRADTQYF

V gene: TRBV9
J gene: TRBJ1-1
clone size: few
D gene: NA
CDR3 DNA: TGTGCCAGCAGCGTAGGGGGGGCGATGATGAACACTGAAGCTTTCTTT
CDR3 protein: CASSVGGAMMNTEAFF

V gene: TRBV15
J gene: TRBJ2-7
clone size: NA
D gene: NA
CDR3 DNA: TGTGCCACCAGCAAGGGGGGTGCCTACGAGCAGTACTTC
CDR3 protein: CATSKGGAYEQYF

V gene: TRBV29-1
J gene: TRBJ2-2
clone size: few
D gene: TRBD2
CDR3 DNA: TGCAGCGTCTCCGGGACTAGCGGGGGCCCTAACACCGGGGAGCTGTTTTTT
CDR3 protein: CSVSGTSGGPNTGELFF

V gene: TRBV5-1
J gene: TRBJ2-7
clone size: NA
D gene: NA
CDR3 DNA: TGCGCCAGCAGCTTGATCCGCGAGCAGTACTTC
CDR3 protein: CASSLIREQYF

V gene: TRBV7-2
J gene: TRBJ2-1
clone size: NA
D gene: NA
CDR3 DNA: TGTGCCAGCAGCTCCTTTATCTACAATGAGCAGTTCTTC
CDR3 protein: CASSSFIYNEQFF

V gene: TRBV29-1
J gene: TRBJ1-2
clone size: NA
D gene: NA
CDR3 DNA: TGCAGCGTTGACTCAGACTTAAACTATGGCTACACCTTC
CDR3 protein: CSVDSDLNYGYTF

V gene: TRBV7-2
J gene: TRBJ2-3
clone size: few
D gene: NA
CDR3 DNA: TGTGCCAGCAGCCCGACATTCCCAGATACGCAGTATTTT
CDR3 protein: CASSPTFPDTQYF